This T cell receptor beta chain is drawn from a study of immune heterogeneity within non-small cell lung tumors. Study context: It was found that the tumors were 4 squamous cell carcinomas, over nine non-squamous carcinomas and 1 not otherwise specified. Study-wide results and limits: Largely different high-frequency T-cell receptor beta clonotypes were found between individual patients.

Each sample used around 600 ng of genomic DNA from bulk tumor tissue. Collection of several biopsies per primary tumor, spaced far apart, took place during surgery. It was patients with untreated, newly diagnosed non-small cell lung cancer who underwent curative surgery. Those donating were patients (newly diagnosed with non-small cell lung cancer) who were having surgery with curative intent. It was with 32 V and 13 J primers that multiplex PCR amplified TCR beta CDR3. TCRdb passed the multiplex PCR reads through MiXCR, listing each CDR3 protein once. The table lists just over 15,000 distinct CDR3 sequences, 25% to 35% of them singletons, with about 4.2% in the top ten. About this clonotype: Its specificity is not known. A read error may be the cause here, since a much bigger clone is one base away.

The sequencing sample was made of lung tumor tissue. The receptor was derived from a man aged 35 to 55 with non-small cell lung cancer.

The CDR3 reads CASGLRGDTGELFF. The CDR3 DNA reads TGTGCCAGTGGGCTAAGGGGGGACACCGGGGAGCTGTTTTTT. This rearrangement joins TRBV12-3 or TRBV12-4 to TRBJ2-2; D possibly matches TRBD1 or TRBD2 (6 bases each). The CDR3 loop spans 14 amino acids. V lost 9 bases, J lost 3 bases, and 14 bases lay in between.